The next 16 T cell receptor beta chains were all read from a single sample in a study of control samples from healthy donors and cancer patients (dated by TCRdb to about 2020). The receptor library was made with the immunoSEQ multiplex PCR assay. In TCRdb, the immuneACCESS table is reduced to in-frame sequences with V and J assigned. These tables do not hold every clone; where another copy was compared, an unresolved V gene accounts for under half, and the others remain unexplained. This specimen's table enumerates some 180,000 clones. Of the sample, roughly 2.2% falls within the top ten clones. The material sequenced was blood. These receptor sequences come from a woman under 40 in good health.

This chain uses TRBV30 with TRBJ1-5; maybe TRBD1 (5 bases). CDR3 length: 13 residues. Per the germline V gene, CDR1 is GTSNPN and CDR2 is SVGIG (reference sequence). V dropped 3 bases and J dropped 4 bases, with 10 bases sitting between them. DNA for the CDR3: TGTGCCTGGAGCCCAGGGTTTAATCAGCCCCAGCATTTT. Protein product: CAWSPGFNQPQHF.

The chain couples TRBV10-3 to TRBJ2-1; 11 bases fit TRBD2. The CDR3 is 16 amino acids. CDR1 ENHRY and CDR2 SYGVKD come from the germline V gene. With V trimmed by 3 bases and J by 7 bases, 8 bases remained unmatched. The CDR3 nucleotides are TGTGCCATCAGTGAACAATTTAGACTAGCGGGAAATGAGCAGTTCTTC. Translating gives CAISEQFRLAGNEQFF.

The chain employs TRBV5-1 and TRBJ1-2; 7 bases are a match to TRBD1. The CDR3 consists of 15 residues. In germline, CDR1 is SGHRS, CDR2 YFSETQ. The V segment lost 1 base and the J segment 2 bases; nucleotides outside the gene matches: 5. CDR3 region: CASSLIQGSNYGYTF. As DNA, the CDR3 is TGCGCCAGCAGCTTGATACAGGGGTCCAACTATGGCTACACCTTC.

V is TRBV7-6 and J is TRBJ2-2; the match to TRBD1 covers 11 bases. The CDR3 covers 14 residues. Unmatched junction bases numbered 1, after V lost 4 bases and J lost 6 bases. Germline values: CDR1 SGHVS, CDR2 FNYEAQ. The CDR3, as DNA: TGTGCCAGCAGCTCGGGACAGGGGGCCGGGGAGCTGTTTTTT. Translation gives CASSSGQGAGELFF.

The V gene is TRBV5-6, the J gene TRBJ1-4, with D uncertain. Germline lookup yields CDR1 SGHDT and CDR2 YYEEEE. V was cut by 0 bases and J by 5 bases, with 5 bases left in between. This CDR3 has 13 residues. The CDR3 DNA reads TGTGCCAGCAGCTTGGTGGTGAATGAAAAACTGTTTTTT. This gives the protein CASSLVVNEKLFF.

The chain combines TRBV27 with TRBJ2-7, with 11 nucleotides matching TRBD2. This CDR3 is 15 amino acids long. V dropped 5 bases and J dropped 4; count of bases not matched to a gene: 7. CDR1 is MNHEY, CDR2 SMNVEV, per germline (reference sequence). CDR3 loop: CASSPYSGGEYEQYF. CDR3 coding DNA: TGTGCCAGCAGTCCCTATAGCGGGGGGGAATACGAGCAGTACTTC.

The chain combines TRBV28 with TRBJ2-2, with D possibly TRBD1 on 6 matching bases. V was cut by 5 bases and J by 10 bases, with 20 bases left in between. Germline lookup yields CDR1 MDHEN and CDR2 SYDVKM. The CDR3 has 15 residues. CDR3 coding DNA: TGTGCCAGCAGTCGGTTGCAGGGGTGGAGCGCGGAGCTGTTTTTT. Its translation: CASSRLQGWSAELFF.

As DNA, the CDR3 is TGTGCCAGTAGTTCACTGGACAGACTGAATTCACCCCTCCACTTT. Translating it yields CASSSLDRLNSPLHF. The chain has TRBV19 and TRBJ1-6, with a tentative D call TRBD1 (6 bases). V gave up 5 bases and J gave up 7 bases, with 15 bases separating them. There are 15 residues in the CDR3. Per germline, CDR1 LNHDA and CDR2 SQIVND (reference sequence).

The chain joins TRBV5-4 to TRBJ1-1, with 7 bases matching TRBD1. Per germline, CDR1 SGHNT and CDR2 YYREEE (reference sequence). Germline trimming cut 4 bases from V and 4 bases from J; bases unmatched to any gene: 10. The CDR3 length is 15 residues. In DNA form, the CDR3 reads TGTGCCAGCAGCCCGGTTAGGGGGCCGGGCACTGAAGCTTTCTTT. Translated: CASSPVRGPGTEAFF.

This chain uses TRBV4-1 with TRBJ1-5; D remains ambiguous. Trimming shortened V by 7 bases and J by 2 bases, and 15 bases separated the two germline ends. Germline lookup yields CDR1 MGHRA and CDR2 YSYEKL. This CDR3 spans 15 amino acids. The CDR3 coding sequence is TGCGCCAGCAAGGAGGACCCTGGGGGCAATCAGCCCCAGCATTTT. Amino acids: CASKEDPGGNQPQHF.

The chain has TRBV30 and TRBJ1-2; D remains ambiguous. Trimming cost V 3 bases and J 0 bases, with 14 bases left between them. This CDR3 has 15 amino acids. The germline gives CDR1 GTSNPN, CDR2 SVGIG (reference sequence). The CDR3 nucleotides read TGTGCCTGGAGCTCCCCGGGAGAAGCTAACTATGGCTACACCTTC. Translation gives CAWSSPGEANYGYTF.

V and J are TRBV28 and TRBJ1-5, with D unclear. Trimming shortened V by 4 bases and J by 3 bases, and 7 bases separated the two germline ends. The CDR3 has 13 residues. Germline V lookup: CDR1 MDHEN, CDR2 SYDVKM. CDR3 loop: CASSSALNQPQHF. The CDR3 DNA follows: TGTGCCAGCAGTTCGGCCCTCAATCAGCCCCAGCATTTT.

The rearrangement links TRBV10-3 to TRBJ2-2; D gene ambiguous. CDR3 length: 14 residues. V was clipped by 8 bases and J by 0 bases, with 10 bases between them. Germline CDR1 is ENHRY and CDR2 is SYGVKD. The CDR3 region is CAILGSANTGELFF. The DNA of the CDR3 is TGTGCCATCTTAGGTTCCGCGAACACCGGGGAGCTGTTTTTT.

J is TRBJ1-5 and V is TRBV6-1; TRBD1 aligns across 9 bases. This CDR3 has 17 residues. Trimming cost V 4 bases and J 7 bases; bases outside gene matches: 14. The V gene's germline CDR1 is MNHNS and CDR2 SASEGT. CDR3 protein: CASSAPPGQGGLQPQHF. The CDR3 DNA sequence: TGTGCCAGCAGTGCCCCTCCGGGACAGGGCGGACTACAGCCCCAGCATTTT.

The DNA for the CDR3 is TGCGCCAGCAGTCAACCAGGGGACGGGCTCTATGGCTACACCTTC. Encoded protein: CASSQPGDGLYGYTF. The chain couples TRBV23-1 to TRBJ1-2; tentative D call: TRBD1 (6 bases). TRBV23-1 is an ORF for which the function is uncertain. The CDR3 is 15 amino acids. V lost 2 bases to trimming and J lost 4 bases, with 14 bases between them.

The chain is built from TRBV6-5 and TRBJ1-6; weak D call: TRBD1 (5 bases). Germline values: CDR1 MNHEY, CDR2 SVGAGI. The V end lost 6 bases, the J end lost 10 bases, and 13 bases lay between the germline ends. CDR3 size: 13 residues. The CDR3 is CASRPRGTSPLHF. CDR3 DNA: TGTGCCAGCAGGCCCCGTGGGACCTCACCCCTCCACTTT.